The clone carrying this T cell receptor beta chain was seen just once. 13 Jbeta primers and 60 Vbeta primers were used for the PCR. This table comes from immunoSEQ multiplex PCR, and its TCRdb copy is limited to in-frame clones, with some not included. The sample has some 140,000 clones; about four fifths are singletons. This entry belongs to a study of cytomegalovirus exposure and HLA in healthy donors. The CDR3 has 17 amino acids. V lost 7 bases, J lost 0 bases, and 12 bases stayed unmatched. Germline CDR1 is LNHDA and CDR2 is SQIVND (reference sequence). V usage is TRBV19 and J usage is TRBJ2-3, with 8 bases matching TRBD2. The specimen sequenced was PBMCs. This TCR was recovered from a young man in good health. In nucleotides, the CDR3 is TGTGCCAGTACGGTGGCTAGCGGGTTCGCTAGCACAGATACGCAGTATTTT. Its protein product is CASTVASGFASTDTQYF.